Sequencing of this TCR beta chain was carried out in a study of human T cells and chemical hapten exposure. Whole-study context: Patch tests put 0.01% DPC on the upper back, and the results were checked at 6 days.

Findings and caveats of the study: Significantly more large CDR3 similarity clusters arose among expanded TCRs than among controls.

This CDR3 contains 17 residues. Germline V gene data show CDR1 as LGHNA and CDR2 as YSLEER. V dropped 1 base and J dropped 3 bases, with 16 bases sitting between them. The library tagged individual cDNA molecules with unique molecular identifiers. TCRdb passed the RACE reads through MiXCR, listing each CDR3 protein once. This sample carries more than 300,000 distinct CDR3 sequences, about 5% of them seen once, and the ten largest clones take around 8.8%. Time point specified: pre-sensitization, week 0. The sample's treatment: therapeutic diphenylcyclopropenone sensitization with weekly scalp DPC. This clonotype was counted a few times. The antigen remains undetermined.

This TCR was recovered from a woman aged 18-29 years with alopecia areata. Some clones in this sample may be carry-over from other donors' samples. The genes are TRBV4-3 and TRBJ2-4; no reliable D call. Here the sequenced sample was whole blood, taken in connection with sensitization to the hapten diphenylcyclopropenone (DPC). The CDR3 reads CASSQVYGPAIKNIQYF. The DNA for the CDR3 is TGCGCCAGCAGCCAAGTCTACGGGCCTGCGATCAAAAACATTCAGTACTTC.